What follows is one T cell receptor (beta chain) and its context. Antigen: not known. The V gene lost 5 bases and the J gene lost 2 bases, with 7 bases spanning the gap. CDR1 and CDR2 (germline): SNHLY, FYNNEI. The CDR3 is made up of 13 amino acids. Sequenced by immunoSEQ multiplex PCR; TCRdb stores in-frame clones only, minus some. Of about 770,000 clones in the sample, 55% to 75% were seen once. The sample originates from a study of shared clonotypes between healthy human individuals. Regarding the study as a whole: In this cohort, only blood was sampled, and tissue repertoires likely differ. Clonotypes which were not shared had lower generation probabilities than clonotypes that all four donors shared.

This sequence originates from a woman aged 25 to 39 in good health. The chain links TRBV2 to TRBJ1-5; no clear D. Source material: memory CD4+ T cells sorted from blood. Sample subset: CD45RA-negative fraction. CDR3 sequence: CASSIGRNQPQHF. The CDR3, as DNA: TGTGCCAGCAGTATAGGACGCAATCAGCCCCAGCATTTT.